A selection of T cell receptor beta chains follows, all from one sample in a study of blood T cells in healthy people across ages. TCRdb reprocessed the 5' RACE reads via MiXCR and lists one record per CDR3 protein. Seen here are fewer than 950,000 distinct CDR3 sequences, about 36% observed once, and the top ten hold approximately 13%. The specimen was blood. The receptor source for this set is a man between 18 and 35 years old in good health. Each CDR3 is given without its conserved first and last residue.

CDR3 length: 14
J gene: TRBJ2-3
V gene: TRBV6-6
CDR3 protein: ASSPWRGGRTDTQY

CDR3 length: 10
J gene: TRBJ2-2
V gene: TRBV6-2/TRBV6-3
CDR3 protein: ASRLVTGELF

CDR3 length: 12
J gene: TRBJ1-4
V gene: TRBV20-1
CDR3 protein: SARDPKGDEKLF

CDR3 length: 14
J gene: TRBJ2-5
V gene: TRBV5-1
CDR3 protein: ASSSPAGLAYNEQY

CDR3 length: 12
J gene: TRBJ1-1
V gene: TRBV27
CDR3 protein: ASRAGLPNTEAF

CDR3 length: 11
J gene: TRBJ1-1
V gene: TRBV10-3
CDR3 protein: AIGGPMNTEAF

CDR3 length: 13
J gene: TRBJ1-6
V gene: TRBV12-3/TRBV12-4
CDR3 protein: ASSATGGPNSPLH

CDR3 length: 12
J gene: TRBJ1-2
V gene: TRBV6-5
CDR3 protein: ASSYTREGDGHT

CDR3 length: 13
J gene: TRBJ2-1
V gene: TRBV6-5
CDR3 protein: ASCHGAGPYNEQF

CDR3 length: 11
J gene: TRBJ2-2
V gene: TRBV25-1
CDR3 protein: ASGTGSTGELF

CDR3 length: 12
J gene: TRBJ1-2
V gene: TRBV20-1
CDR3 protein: SASVTGVGNGYT

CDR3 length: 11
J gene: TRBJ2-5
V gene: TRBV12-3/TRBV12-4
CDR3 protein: ASSLNSKETQY

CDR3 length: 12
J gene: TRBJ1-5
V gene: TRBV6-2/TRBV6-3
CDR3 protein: ASREDRAIGTQH